One sample yielded the 27 T cell receptor beta chains listed below, sequenced in a study of blood T cell repertoires in COVID-19 (dated by TCRdb to the early 2020s). Libraries came from the immunoSEQ multiplex PCR assay. TCRdb retrieved this table from immuneACCESS and kept in-frame rearrangements only. Not all clones are present; in checked studies, unresolved V genes account for under half, and no reason is known for the remainder. In all, the sample holds fewer than 200,000 clones, and 74% of those were seen once. 3% of the sample lies in the top ten. The sample was peripheral blood. The receptor set was obtained from a woman older than 75 with acute or convalescent COVID-19.

The chain links TRBV2 to TRBJ1-1, with D possibly being TRBD1 (6 bases). Trimming removed 4 bases from V and 2 bases from J, with 11 bases in between. Germline CDR1 is SNHLY and CDR2 is FYNNEI. This CDR3 is 14 amino acids long. The CDR3 sequence is CASSVRQENTEAFF. As DNA, the CDR3 is TGTGCCAGCAGTGTCAGACAGGAAAACACTGAAGCTTTCTTT.

The chain has TRBV4-1 and TRBJ2-7, with unresolved D. CDR1 and CDR2 from the germline V gene are MGHRA and YSYEKL. V dropped 0 bases and J dropped 0 bases, with 6 bases sitting between them. There are 14 residues in the CDR3. For the CDR3, the DNA is TGCGCCAGCAGCCAAGAGCTCGGCTCCTACGAGCAGTACTTC. This gives the protein CASSQELGSYEQYF.

The chain couples TRBV28 to TRBJ1-2, with D perhaps TRBD1 (5 bases). The germline V gene has CDR1 MDHEN and CDR2 SYDVKM. Trimming left V 8 bases short and J 8 bases short, with 24 bases between. The length of the CDR3 is 15 residues. CDR3 nucleotides: TGTGCCAGCGCAGAAAGTGACAGAAGATCGGTCGGCTACACCTTC. Its protein is CASAESDRRSVGYTF.

The genes are TRBV18 and TRBJ2-1; 12 nucleotides match TRBD2. The V segment lost 3 bases and the J segment 4 bases; nucleotides outside the gene matches: 4. The CDR3 length is 16 residues. Germline V gene data show CDR1 as KGHSH and CDR2 as LQKENI. CDR3 nucleotide sequence: TGTGCCAGCTCACCGGCCGGGACTAGCGGGTACAATGAGCAGTTCTTC. Its translation: CASSPAGTSGYNEQFF.

Note on this clone: The identical CDR3 is also encoded by other nucleotide sequences in the sample. V gene TRBV28 combines with J gene TRBJ1-2; 8 bases are shared with TRBD1. V lost 6 bases to trimming and J lost 3 bases; unmatched junction nucleotides: 3. The germline V gene has CDR1 MDHEN and CDR2 SYDVKM. The CDR3 is 13 amino acids. The DNA of the CDR3 is TGTGCCAGCAGGCCGGGACAGGACTATGGCTACACCTTC. As protein: CASRPGQDYGYTF.

This chain joins TRBV24-1 and TRBJ1-1, with D perhaps TRBD1 (6 bases). This CDR3 region has 15 residues. The ends were cut back, 3 bases at V and 1 base at J, with 11 bases in the middle. The germline V gene encodes CDR1 KGHDR and CDR2 SFDVKD. The CDR3: CATSDGGGPNTEAFF. In nucleotides, the CDR3 is TGTGCCACCAGTGATGGGGGCGGGCCGAACACTGAAGCTTTCTTT.

CDR3 protein: CASNRDTDTEAFF. The CDR3 nucleotides are TGTGCCAGCAACCGGGACACTGACACTGAAGCTTTCTTT. The chain combines TRBV2 with TRBJ1-1, with D perhaps matching TRBD1 (6 bases). Germline CDR1 and CDR2: SNHLY and FYNNEI. The CDR3 is made up of 13 amino acids. V lost 7 bases and J 3 bases, leaving 12 bases between the germline ends.

The CDR3 DNA sequence: TGCAGCGTTGAAGTTTCCAGAAGCAATGAGCAGTTCTTC. Residues: CSVEVSRSNEQFF. V usage is TRBV29-1 and J usage is TRBJ2-1, with D uncertain. The germline V gene encodes CDR1 SQVTM and CDR2 ANQGSEA. CDR3 length: 13 amino acids. The V gene lost 1 base and the J gene lost 6 bases, with 10 bases spanning the gap.

As to this clone: A read error may produce the germline difference seen at one junction end. DNA of the CDR3: TGTGCCAGCAGATTATCGAGACTAGTTCAAGAGACCCAGTACTTC. Amino acids: CASRLSRLVQETQYF. This sequence joins TRBV27 and TRBJ2-5; maybe TRBD2 (6 bases). Germline values: CDR1 MNHEY, CDR2 SMNVEV (reference sequence). The CDR3 runs 15 residues.

The V and J genes are TRBV3-1 (or the pseudogene TRBV3-2) and TRBJ2-2; possible D gene TRBD1, 6 bases. The CDR3 extends over 15 amino acids. The V gene's germline CDR1 is LGHDT and CDR2 YNNKEL (reference sequence). With 4 bases removed from V and 2 bases from J, the gap between germline ends came to 11 bases. The CDR3 protein is CASSRQVQNTGELFF. The CDR3 nucleotides read TGTGCCAGCAGCCGACAGGTGCAAAACACCGGGGAGCTGTTTTTT.

The rearrangement links TRBV6-6 to TRBJ2-3; D remains unclear. V was shortened by 6 bases and J by 5 bases, with 3 bases between the two germline ends. This CDR3 contains 10 residues. The germline V gene encodes CDR1 MNHNY and CDR2 SVGAGI (reference sequence). The CDR3 spells CASSGDTQYF. For the CDR3, the DNA is TGTGCCAGCAGCGGAGATACGCAGTATTTT.

This clone is a singleton in its sample. This rearrangement joins TRBV7-2 to TRBJ2-5; TRBD1 aligns across 8 bases. CDR1 is SGHTA, CDR2 FQGNSA, per germline. With V trimmed by 5 bases and J by 5 bases, 10 bases remained unmatched. The CDR3 has 15 amino acids. CDR3 sequence (DNA): TGTGCCAGCAGCCTACGACAGGGGAAGGGGGAGACCCAGTACTTC. It codes for CASSLRQGKGETQYF.

This clone was observed a few times. This chain joins TRBV27 and TRBJ1-1, with 8 bases fitting TRBD1. The J segment lost 2 bases and the V segment lost 5 bases, leaving 7 bases of the junction unmatched. This CDR3 has 15 amino acids. Per germline, CDR1 MNHEY and CDR2 SMNVEV (reference sequence). CDR3 nucleotide sequence: TGTGCCAGCAGTACCTACAGGGGGGCCAACACTGAAGCTTTCTTT. Translation: CASSTYRGANTEAFF.

The J gene is TRBJ2-3, the V gene TRBV6-6; TRBD1 agrees at 7 bases. With 6 bases clipped from V and 4 bases from J, the junction kept 13 bases outside the gene matches. The CDR3 length is 16 residues. Germline lookup yields CDR1 MNHNY and CDR2 SVGAGI (reference sequence). The chain's CDR3 is CASRGQLIALSDTQYF. CDR3 in DNA: TGTGCCAGCAGGGGACAGCTGATAGCTCTCTCAGATACGCAGTATTTT.

The chain is built from TRBV27 and TRBJ1-5; D is unresolved. Trimming stripped 1 base from V and 9 bases from J, with 10 bases between. This CDR3 spans 13 amino acids. Germline assignment: CDR1 MNHEY and CDR2 SMNVEV (reference sequence). The chain's CDR3 is CASSLWAGLPQHF. In DNA form, the CDR3 reads TGTGCCAGCAGTTTATGGGCTGGCCTGCCCCAGCATTTT.

The rearrangement links TRBV5-1 to TRBJ2-3; D remains unclear. Germline CDR1 reads SGHRS; CDR2 reads YFSETQ. This CDR3 is built from 13 residues. Trimming cost V 4 bases and J 0 bases, with 6 bases left between them. For the CDR3, the DNA is TGCGCCAGCAGCGACACTAGCACAGATACGCAGTATTTT. This sequence encodes CASSDTSTDTQYF.

The genes are TRBV5-1 and TRBJ1-1, with 10 bases fitting TRBD1. The length of the CDR3 is 15 residues. The junction had 2 bases not matched to a gene; V was cut back by 2 bases and J by 1 base. Germline V gene sequence: CDR1 SGHRS, CDR2 YFSETQ. As DNA, the CDR3 is TGCGCCAGCAGCTTCGACAGGGGGCGGAACACTGAAGCTTTCTTT. The encoded protein is CASSFDRGRNTEAFF.

V usage is TRBV7-2 and J usage is TRBJ2-3; 7 nucleotides line up with TRBD1. The V segment lost 4 bases and the J segment 4 bases; nucleotides outside the gene matches: 2. The germline V gene has CDR1 SGHTA and CDR2 FQGNSA. The CDR3 is made up of 13 amino acids. Written as DNA, the CDR3 is TGTGCCAGCAGCTCTACAGGGGCAGATACGCAGTATTTT. Translated: CASSSTGADTQYF.

This CDR3 is CAWSYLTSGNEQFF. DNA of the CDR3: TGTGCCTGGAGTTATCTGACGTCGGGGAATGAGCAGTTCTTC. The rearrangement links TRBV30 to TRBJ2-1; D is possibly TRBD2 (5 bases). Germline lookup yields CDR1 GTSNPN and CDR2 SVGIG (reference sequence). V was clipped by 2 bases and J by 7 bases, with 15 bases between them. This CDR3 is 14 amino acids long.

The rearrangement links TRBV2 to TRBJ2-7; tentative D call: TRBD2 (6 bases). V was trimmed by 5 bases and J by 5 bases, leaving 13 bases between them. The CDR3 contains 13 residues. Germline CDR1 and CDR2: SNHLY and FYNNEI. CDR3 region: CASSLRRGDEQYF. DNA of the CDR3: TGTGCCAGCAGTCTCAGGCGGGGTGACGAGCAGTACTTC.

This CDR3 reads CASSQVLRWATEAFF. CDR3 in DNA: TGTGCCAGCAGCCAAGTTCTAAGGTGGGCCACTGAAGCTTTCTTT. This chain links TRBV3-1 (or the pseudogene TRBV3-2) with TRBJ1-1; no clear D gene. V lost 1 base and J 4 bases, leaving 13 bases between the germline ends. Per germline, CDR1 LGHDT and CDR2 YNNKEL (reference sequence). CDR3 length: 15 residues.

The chain is built from TRBV2 and TRBJ1-2; TRBD1 might be the D (5 bases). CDR1 is SNHLY, CDR2 FYNNEI, per germline. This CDR3 spans 14 amino acids. Trimming stripped 3 bases from V and 3 bases from J, with 11 bases between. This CDR3 is CASSDLRADYGYTF. CDR3 DNA: TGTGCCAGCAGTGATCTCAGGGCCGACTATGGCTACACCTTC. The whole variable domain, filled in from reference TRBV2 and TRBJ1-2, reads EPEVTQTPSHQVTQMGQEVILRCVPISNHLYFYWYRQILGQKVEFLVSFYNNEISEKSEIFDDQFSVERPDGSNFTLKIRSTKLEDSAMYFCASSDLRADYGYTFGSGTRLTVV.

In its sample, this clone was seen a few times. The chain recombines TRBV28 with TRBJ1-5; tentatively, D is TRBD1 (5 bases). CDR3 length: 16 residues. With 8 bases removed from V and 3 bases from J, the gap between germline ends came to 20 bases. Germline V lookup: CDR1 MDHEN, CDR2 SYDVKM. The CDR3 sequence: CASWWRRGEYNQPQHF. CDR3 coding DNA: TGTGCCAGCTGGTGGCGCCGGGGGGAGTACAATCAGCCCCAGCATTTT. Variable domain in full (rest from reference TRBV28 and TRBJ1-5): DVKVTQSSRYLVKRTGEKVFLECVQDMDHENMFWYRQDPGLGLRLIYFSYDVKMKEKGDIPEGYSVSREKKERFSLILESASTNQTSMYLCASWWRRGEYNQPQHFGDGTRLSIL.

V is TRBV10-3 and J is TRBJ2-6; TRBD1 matches 8 bases. CDR3 length: 16 residues. CDR1 is ENHRY and CDR2 is SYGVKD in the germline V gene. Unmatched junction bases numbered 4, after V lost 2 bases and J lost 4 bases. Written as DNA, the CDR3 is TGTGCCATCAGTGAGGGACAGGGTGCAGGGGCCAACGTCCTGACTTTC. As protein: CAISEGQGAGANVLTF.

The chain joins TRBV10-1 to TRBJ2-1, with 11 positions matching TRBD1. Germline V gene data show CDR1 as WNHNN and CDR2 as SYGVQD (reference sequence). The CDR3 is made up of 15 amino acids. Unmatched junction bases numbered 9, after V lost 4 bases and J lost 10 bases. The CDR3 region has the DNA TGCGCCAGCAGTGTGGGGACAGGGGGTATCAGGGAGCAGTTCTTC. Amino acid sequence: CASSVGTGGIREQFF.

This chain uses TRBV27 with TRBJ2-3; no clear D gene. The CDR3 totals 14 residues. The germline V gene encodes CDR1 MNHEY and CDR2 SMNVEV (reference sequence). V gave up 5 bases and J gave up 4 bases, with 13 bases separating them. The CDR3 loop reads CASSPQTSADTQYF. CDR3 coding DNA: TGTGCCAGCAGTCCCCAAACTTCGGCAGATACGCAGTATTTT.

The chain links TRBV6-2 or TRBV6-3 to TRBJ1-1, with D perhaps TRBD1 (5 bases). This CDR3 has 17 amino acids. V was shortened by 1 base and J by 1 base, with 16 bases between the two germline ends. Germline V lookup: CDR1 MNHEY, CDR2 SVGEGT. The CDR3, as DNA: TGTGCCAGCAGTTACTTCTCCCCCCGACAGTCGAACACTGAAGCTTTCTTT. This gives the protein CASSYFSPRQSNTEAFF.